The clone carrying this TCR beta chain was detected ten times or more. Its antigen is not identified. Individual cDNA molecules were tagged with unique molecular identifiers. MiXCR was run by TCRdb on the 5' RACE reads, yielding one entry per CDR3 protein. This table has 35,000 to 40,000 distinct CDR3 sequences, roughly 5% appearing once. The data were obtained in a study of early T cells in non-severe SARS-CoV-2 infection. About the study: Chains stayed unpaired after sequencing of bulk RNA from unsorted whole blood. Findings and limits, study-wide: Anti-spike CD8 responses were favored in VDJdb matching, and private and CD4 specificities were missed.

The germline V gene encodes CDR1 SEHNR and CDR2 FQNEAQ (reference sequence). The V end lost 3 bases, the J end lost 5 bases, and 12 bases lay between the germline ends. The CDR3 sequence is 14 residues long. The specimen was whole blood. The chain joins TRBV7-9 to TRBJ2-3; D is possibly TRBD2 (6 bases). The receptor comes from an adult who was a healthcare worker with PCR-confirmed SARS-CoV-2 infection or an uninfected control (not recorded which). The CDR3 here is CASSLERAGDTQYF. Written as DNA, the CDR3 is TGTGCCAGCAGCTTGGAGCGGGCGGGAGATACGCAGTATTTT.